What follows are 32 T cell receptor beta chains derived from one specimen sequenced in a study of blood T cell repertoires in COVID-19. Sequencing used immunoSEQ multiplex PCR; TCRdb keeps in-frame clones, though not all of them. The sample includes approximately 70,000 clones, 75% to 95% seen only once; the top ten take approximately 7%. The sample was peripheral blood. Source of these receptors: a man aged 35 to 55 with COVID-19, enrolled during active disease.

The V call is TRBV5-1, the J call TRBJ2-2, with D possibly matching TRBD2 (7 bases). Trimming took 4 bases from V and 4 from J, leaving 17 bases between them. CDR3 length: 16 amino acids. The germline CDR1 and CDR2 sequences are SGHRS and YFSETQ. Written as DNA, the CDR3 is TGCGCCAGCAGCCCCCCTCGGGGGGCGGTCACCGGGGAGCTGTTTTTT. It translates to CASSPPRGAVTGELFF. Full variable domain (rest looked up from reference TRBV5-1 and TRBJ2-2): KAGVTQTPRYLIKTRGQQVTLSCSPISGHRSVSWYQQTPGQGLQFLFEYFSETQRNKGNFPGRFSGRQFSNSRSEMNVSTLELGDSALYLCASSPPRGAVTGELFFGEGSRLTVL.

This chain connects TRBV7-3 to TRBJ2-3; TRBD2 matches at 10 bases. The CDR3 has 15 residues. CDR1 is SGHTA and CDR2 is FQGTGA in the germline V gene. J was trimmed by 3 bases and V by 2 bases; bases with no gene match: 2. Written as DNA, the CDR3 is TGTGCCAGCAGCTTAGGGGGACTAGCGACAGATACGCAGTATTTT. It encodes CASSLGGLATDTQYF.

The CDR3 nucleotides are TGTGCCTGGGCGGGGGGGTCAGATACGCAGTATTTT. It specifies CAWAGGSDTQYF. The J gene is TRBJ2-3, the V gene TRBV30; 9 positions match TRBD2. The CDR3 runs 12 residues. J was trimmed by 4 bases and V by 5 bases; bases with no gene match: 1. Per germline, CDR1 GTSNPN and CDR2 SVGIG (reference sequence).

The V call is TRBV7-3, the J call TRBJ2-6; D not certain. V was pared by 6 bases and J by 4 bases, with 4 bases between. The germline gives CDR1 SGHTA, CDR2 FQGTGA. This CDR3 comprises 12 residues. The CDR3, as DNA: TGTGCCAGCAGTACAGGGGCCAACGTCCTGACTTTC. Translating it yields CASSTGANVLTF.

This clone was found once. The V gene is TRBV5-4, the J gene TRBJ2-5; 12 bases agree with TRBD2. The germline gives CDR1 SGHNT, CDR2 YYREEE (reference sequence). Trimming cost V 4 bases and J 1 base; bases outside gene matches: 5. The CDR3 extends over 16 amino acids. The CDR3 reads CASSQTSGGIQETQYF. The CDR3 coding sequence is TGTGCCAGCAGCCAGACTAGCGGGGGAATCCAAGAGACCCAGTACTTC.

This chain links TRBV27 with TRBJ2-6; no clear D. Germline-derived CDR1 and CDR2 are MNHEY and SMNVEV (reference sequence). The V end lost 6 bases, the J end lost 1 base, and 10 bases lay between the germline ends. This CDR3 spans 15 amino acids. Written as DNA, the CDR3 is TGTGCCAGCAGCGGGTTGGTGTCTGGGGCCAACGTCCTGACTTTC. Protein: CASSGLVSGANVLTF.

This chain uses TRBV19 with TRBJ1-4; weak D call: TRBD1 (6 bases). Germline lookup yields CDR1 LNHDA and CDR2 SQIVND (reference sequence). V lost 5 bases to trimming and J lost 8 bases, with 12 bases between them. This CDR3 comprises 13 residues. This CDR3 is CASSFSDREKLFF. For the CDR3, the DNA is TGTGCCAGTAGTTTCTCCGACAGGGAAAAACTGTTTTTT.

This rearrangement joins TRBV19 to TRBJ1-2, with D uncertain. The CDR3 is 15 amino acids. The V and J ends lost 3 bases and 5 bases respectively, with 16 bases between them. CDR1 is LNHDA and CDR2 is SQIVND in the germline V gene (reference sequence). CDR3: CASSMIAAESYGYTF. The CDR3, as DNA: TGTGCCAGTAGTATGATTGCGGCAGAATCATATGGCTACACCTTC.

V gene TRBV5-5 combines with J gene TRBJ2-5, with a weak D call TRBD2 (6 bases). The ends were cut back, 5 bases at V and 1 base at J, with 9 bases in the middle. The CDR3 has 13 amino acids. Germline CDR1 is SGHKS and CDR2 is YYEKEE (reference sequence). CDR3 amino acids: CASRRDFQETQYF. CDR3 bases: TGTGCCAGCAGAAGGGACTTCCAAGAGACCCAGTACTTC.

The chain links TRBV7-9 to TRBJ2-7; 8 bases are shared with TRBD2. The CDR3 is made up of 17 amino acids. V was pared by 1 base and J by 2 bases, with 10 bases of the junction left unmatched. Germline lookup yields CDR1 SEHNR and CDR2 FQNEAQ (reference sequence). The CDR3 loop reads CASSLVGLGTITYEQYF. The CDR3 DNA reads TGTGCCAGCAGCTTAGTGGGACTAGGGACAATCACCTACGAGCAGTACTTC. Based on the CDR3 plus reference TRBV7-9 and TRBJ2-7, the full variable domain is DTGVSQNPRHKITKRGQNVTFRCDPISEHNRLYWYRQTLGQGPEFLTYFQNEAQLEKSRLLSDRFSAERPKGSFSTLEIQRTEQGDSAMYLCASSLVGLGTITYEQYFGPGTRLTVT.

This clone was found once. This chain joins TRBV5-6 and TRBJ2-7; D gene unclear. The length of the CDR3 is 11 residues. Germline CDR1 is SGHDT and CDR2 is YYEEEE. V was clipped by 1 base and J by 5 bases, with 4 bases between them. As DNA, the CDR3 is TGTGCCAGCAGCTTGAACAACGAGCAGTACTTC. This gives the protein CASSLNNEQYF.

V is TRBV7-9 and J is TRBJ1-2; D not resolved. CDR3 length: 13 residues. Trimming removed 1 base from V and 3 bases from J, with 6 bases in between. Germline CDR1 is SEHNR and CDR2 is FQNEAQ (reference sequence). In DNA form, the CDR3 reads TGTGCCAGCAGCTTAGGACGGGACTATGGCTACACCTTC. Translation gives CASSLGRDYGYTF.

The chain has TRBV28 and TRBJ1-4, with 7 bases matching TRBD1. With 6 bases clipped from V and 8 bases from J, the junction kept 12 bases outside the gene matches. CDR3 size: 15 residues. The germline V gene has CDR1 MDHEN and CDR2 SYDVKM. CDR3 sequence: CASRPGDRDGEKLFF. CDR3 coding DNA: TGTGCCAGCAGACCCGGAGACAGGGACGGGGAAAAACTGTTTTTT.

The chain carries TRBV6-4 and TRBJ2-3, with D possibly TRBD2 on 6 matching bases. Germline V lookup: CDR1 MRHNA, CDR2 SNTAGT. V was pared by 2 bases and J by 0 bases, with 9 bases between. The CDR3 extends over 15 amino acids. The CDR3 reads CASSDVGTSTDTQYF. The CDR3 DNA reads as TGTGCCAGCAGTGACGTGGGGACTAGCACAGATACGCAGTATTTT.

The gene calls are TRBV15 and TRBJ1-3; D not certain. There are 14 residues in the CDR3. Germline CDR1 is LNHNV and CDR2 is YYDKDF (reference sequence). The germline V and J ends were trimmed by 3 bases and 0 bases, with 6 bases remaining between them. CDR3 nucleotide sequence: TGTGCCACCAGCAGGACACACTCTGGAAACACCATATATTTT. Encoded protein: CATSRTHSGNTIYF.

J is TRBJ2-5 and V is TRBV29-1; tentatively, D is TRBD2 (6 bases). V dropped 5 bases and J dropped 2 bases, with 9 bases sitting between them. From germline, CDR1 is SQVTM and CDR2 ANQGSEA. The CDR3 runs to 12 residues. In DNA form, the CDR3 reads TGCAGCGTTTATGGGGGGCAAGAGACCCAGTACTTC. Its translation: CSVYGGQETQYF.

The chain carries TRBV30 and TRBJ2-2, with TRBD1 matching 10 bases. This CDR3 has 15 residues. Germline V lookup: CDR1 GTSNPN, CDR2 SVGIG (reference sequence). Losses at the gene ends were 2 bases for V and 10 bases for J; bases not matched to a gene: 10. Here the CDR3 DNA reads TGTGCCTGGAGTCTCGGGACAGGGGATCCGGAGGAGCTGTTTTTT. This translates into CAWSLGTGDPEELFF.

The chain joins TRBV7-2 to TRBJ1-2, with 10 bases aligning to TRBD1. V dropped 5 bases and J dropped 3; count of bases not matched to a gene: 6. The germline V gene encodes CDR1 SGHTA and CDR2 FQGNSA. The CDR3 covers 15 residues. The CDR3 spells CASSTRQGADYGYTF. The CDR3 DNA reads TGTGCCAGCAGCACCCGACAGGGGGCCGACTATGGCTACACCTTC.

The genes are TRBV5-5 and TRBJ2-2; 7 positions match TRBD1. V shed 0 bases and J 0 bases; nucleotides not matched to a gene: 5. Germline V gives CDR1 SGHKS, CDR2 YYEKEE (reference sequence). This CDR3 has 17 residues. The CDR3 protein is CASSLGRGQTNTGELFF. The DNA of the CDR3 is TGTGCCAGCAGCTTGGGTAGGGGGCAAACGAACACCGGGGAGCTGTTTTTT.

The chain joins TRBV27 to TRBJ2-7; 7 positions match TRBD1. The germline CDR1 and CDR2 sequences are MNHEY and SMNVEV (reference sequence). The ends lost 4 bases at V and 4 bases at J; junction bases unmatched: 16. The CDR3 totals 17 residues. DNA for the CDR3: TGTGCCAGCAGTTATCTCGGGGTCGAGGGGGCGCAGTACGAGCAGTACTTC. This encodes CASSYLGVEGAQYEQYF.

The chain recombines TRBV5-1 with TRBJ2-1, with a weak D call TRBD2 (6 bases). The CDR3 is 15 amino acids. V was pared by 2 bases and J by 8 bases, with 17 bases between. Germline V gene data show CDR1 as SGHRS and CDR2 as YFSETQ. CDR3 nucleotides: TGCGCCAGCAGCTTACAACTGGGAGGAACCGATGAGCAGTTCTTC. Translation gives CASSLQLGGTDEQFF.

The chain is built from TRBV6-5 and TRBJ1-3, with 7 bases fitting TRBD1. CDR1 and CDR2 (germline): MNHEY, SVGAGI. This CDR3 region has 13 residues. V lost 7 bases, J lost 4 bases, and 4 bases stayed unmatched. CDR3 region: CASKRQGGNTIYF. CDR3 sequence (DNA): TGTGCCAGCAAACGACAGGGAGGAAACACCATATATTTT.

The rearrangement joins TRBV19 to TRBJ1-5, with D unclear. This CDR3 spans 13 amino acids. CDR1 and CDR2 (germline): LNHDA, SQIVND (reference sequence). Trimming stripped 1 base from V and 6 bases from J, with 7 bases between. The CDR3 DNA is TGTGCCAGTAGTATAGCCCTCAGTCAGCCCCAGCATTTT. Its protein product is CASSIALSQPQHF.

Only one count was recorded for this clone. The J gene is TRBJ2-4, the V gene TRBV4-2; possible D gene TRBD1, 5 bases. Trimming pared 0 bases from V and 6 bases from J, leaving 15 bases between. This CDR3 region has 16 residues. Per the germline V gene, CDR1 is LGHNA and CDR2 is YNFKEQ. The DNA for the CDR3 is TGTGCCAGCAGCCAAGATTGGTATCAGGGAATAAACATTCAGTACTTC. This gives the protein CASSQDWYQGINIQYF.

This clone was observed once. V is TRBV28 and J is TRBJ2-7; tentative D call: TRBD1 (6 bases). Germline V CDR1 and CDR2: MDHEN, SYDVKM. Trimming stripped 5 bases from V and 3 bases from J, with 11 bases between. This CDR3 comprises 13 residues. CDR3 sequence: CASSLGHFYEQYF. The CDR3 DNA reads TGTGCCAGCAGTCTGGGACACTTCTACGAGCAGTACTTC.

The chain combines TRBV6-5 with TRBJ2-5; D gene ambiguous. CDR1 is MNHEY, CDR2 SVGAGI, per germline. The CDR3 is 14 residues long. V was trimmed by 6 bases and J by 4 bases, leaving 15 bases between them. The CDR3, as DNA: TGTGCCAGCAGCCGTACCCTATCGGGAGAGACCCAGTACTTC. Translated, it gives CASSRTLSGETQYF.

This clone showed up just a few times. The chain joins TRBV28 to TRBJ2-7, with 10 bases matching TRBD1. The ends lost 7 bases at V and 0 bases at J; junction bases unmatched: 6. Germline-derived CDR1 and CDR2 are MDHEN and SYDVKM. This CDR3 has 15 residues. The chain's CDR3 is CASIGGDRGSYEQYF. The CDR3 coding sequence is TGTGCCAGCATCGGGGGGGACAGGGGCTCCTACGAGCAGTACTTC.

The J gene is TRBJ2-5, the V gene TRBV29-1; 9 nucleotides align to TRBD1. The CDR3 runs 17 residues. Looked up from germline, CDR1 is SQVTM and CDR2 is ANQGSEA. Unmatched junction bases numbered 17, after V lost 6 bases and J lost 3 bases. In DNA, the CDR3 is TGCAGCGTCGACCAGTGGAGGACAGGGGCCCGGAAAGAGACCCAGTACTTC. This codes for CSVDQWRTGARKETQYF.

This chain joins TRBV30 and TRBJ1-1; D remains ambiguous. V was cut by 4 bases and J by 6 bases, with 15 bases left in between. The CDR3 sequence is 13 residues long. CDR1 and CDR2 from the germline V gene are GTSNPN and SVGIG (reference sequence). CDR3 residues: CAWKRVLSAEAFF. The CDR3 DNA is TGTGCCTGGAAGCGGGTCCTTAGTGCTGAAGCTTTCTTT.

V is TRBV6-5 and J is TRBJ1-2; a possible D gene is TRBD1 (6 bases). V was shortened by 4 bases and J by 8 bases, with 14 bases between the two germline ends. The CDR3 is 13 amino acids. From germline, CDR1 is MNHEY and CDR2 SVGAGI. The CDR3 DNA reads TGTGCCAGCAGTTCACTACAGGGTGTGGGCTACACCTTC. Residues: CASSSLQGVGYTF.

The chain combines TRBV6-5 with TRBJ1-5, with 9 bases aligning to TRBD1. V lost 2 bases and J lost 7; bases outside the gene matches: 9. Germline CDR1 and CDR2: MNHEY and SVGAGI. CDR3 length: 16 residues. CDR3 sequence: CASSYALQGAEQPQHF. The CDR3 region has the DNA TGTGCCAGCAGTTACGCTTTACAGGGGGCAGAACAGCCCCAGCATTTT.

The V gene is TRBV7-6, the J gene TRBJ2-2; 10 bases agree with TRBD2. Germline V gene data show CDR1 as SGHVS and CDR2 as FNYEAQ. This CDR3 contains 19 residues. With 1 base clipped from V and 2 bases from J, the junction kept 10 bases outside the gene matches. As DNA, the CDR3 is TGTGCCAGCAGCTTAGTGCTACGTCTAGCGGGGGCCAACACCGGGGAGCTGTTTTTT. Translating it yields CASSLVLRLAGANTGELFF.